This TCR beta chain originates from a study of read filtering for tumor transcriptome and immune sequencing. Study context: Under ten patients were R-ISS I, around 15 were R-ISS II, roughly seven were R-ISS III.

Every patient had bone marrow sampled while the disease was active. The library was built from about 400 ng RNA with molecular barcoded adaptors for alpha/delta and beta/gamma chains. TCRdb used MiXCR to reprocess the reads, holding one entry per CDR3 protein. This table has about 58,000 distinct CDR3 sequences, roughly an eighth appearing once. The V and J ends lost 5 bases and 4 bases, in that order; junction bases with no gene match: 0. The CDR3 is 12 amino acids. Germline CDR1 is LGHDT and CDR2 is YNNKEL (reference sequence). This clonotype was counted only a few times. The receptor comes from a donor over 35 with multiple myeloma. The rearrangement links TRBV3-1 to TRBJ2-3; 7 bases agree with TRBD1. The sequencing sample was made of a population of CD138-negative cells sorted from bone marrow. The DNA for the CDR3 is TGTGCCAGCAGCACAGGGGCAGATACGCAGTATTTT. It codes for CASSTGADTQYF.